The rows below give T cell receptor beta chains drawn from one sample of a study of blood T cell repertoires in COVID-19. Profiling relied on immunoSEQ multiplex PCR, and the TCRdb table lists in-frame clones only, not all of them. The data show approximately 50,000 clones, 87% seen once. Sequenced material: peripheral blood. The source of these receptors is a human donor in a cohort sampled during active COVID-19. Both conserved end residues are part of each CDR3. The order of the fields is V gene, CDR3 protein.

v_gene: TRBV11-2; CDR3aa: CASSQGAPGDTQYF
v_gene: TRBV7-6; CDR3aa: CASSLVHRGLAIETQYF
v_gene: TRBV5-1; CDR3aa: CASSPVGYRAYEQYF
v_gene: TRBV4-1; CDR3aa: CASSRPMETTPLEKLFF
v_gene: TRBV28; CDR3aa: CASSLLSDRGDTQYF
v_gene: TRBV6-6; CDR3aa: CASSLSGGGSYEQYF
v_gene: TRBV5-4; CDR3aa: CASSLWNRGPSYEQYF
v_gene: TRBV11-2; CDR3aa: CASSLGDYYEQYF
v_gene: TRBV7-9; CDR3aa: CASSLGLALNEQFF
v_gene: TRBV5-6; CDR3aa: CASSKRLAVSTDTQYF
v_gene: TRBV28; CDR3aa: CASSGHSDVSYEQYF
v_gene: TRBV7-8; CDR3aa: CASSETGTGGYEQYF
v_gene: TRBV7-8; CDR3aa: CASSGSGGATYEQYF
v_gene: TRBV14; CDR3aa: CASSPSGLRILGEQYF
v_gene: TRBV7-9; CDR3aa: CASIPPGLAVPRGYNEQFF
v_gene: TRBV18; CDR3aa: CASSPGLADTDTQYF
v_gene: TRBV5-8; CDR3aa: CASSLAGRDNQPQHF
v_gene: TRBV30; CDR3aa: CAWAGLAGVVTGELFF
v_gene: TRBV3-1/TRBV3-2; CDR3aa: CASSQGGSIPYEQYF
v_gene: TRBV7-8; CDR3aa: CASSQLAGGSYNEQFF
v_gene: TRBV7-8; CDR3aa: CASTVGANSYEQYF
v_gene: TRBV5-1; CDR3aa: CASSLELGSSPLHF
v_gene: TRBV6-5; CDR3aa: CASSRDRDKTQYF
v_gene: TRBV7-9; CDR3aa: CASRQGNQPQHF
v_gene: TRBV6-4; CDR3aa: CASSAGTGLSPLHF
v_gene: TRBV6-6; CDR3aa: CASNPRAGSSYEQYF
v_gene: TRBV28; CDR3aa: CASSSAREFRANTGELFF
v_gene: TRBV6-6; CDR3aa: CASRDSVNTEAFF
v_gene: TRBV27; CDR3aa: CASRPFGNAYNEQFF
v_gene: TRBV19; CDR3aa: CASSIVGPRGFFRNEQFF
v_gene: TRBV7-8; CDR3aa: CASSSKAGGTGELFF
v_gene: TRBV7-2; CDR3aa: CASSLRGQVGGTPYEQYF
v_gene: TRBV2; CDR3aa: CASSLGQSNQPQHF
v_gene: TRBV4-2; CDR3aa: CASSQVGQNYGYTF
v_gene: TRBV5-6; CDR3aa: CASSLSLQGAFLNEQFF
v_gene: TRBV5-6; CDR3aa: CASSPGGGWIRELFF
v_gene: TRBV5-4; CDR3aa: CASSLDRGRRVNTEAFF
v_gene: TRBV24-1; CDR3aa: CATSDDTGNYGYTF
v_gene: TRBV6-2/TRBV6-3; CDR3aa: CASSRLAATSYNEQFF
v_gene: TRBV10-2; CDR3aa: CASSERGGPALEQYF
v_gene: TRBV2; CDR3aa: CASTGDTDTQYF
v_gene: TRBV5-8; CDR3aa: CASSLVVVEQFF